The rows below give T cell receptor beta chains drawn from one sample of a study of blood T cell repertoires in COVID-19. TCRdb's copy holds only in-frame clones and misses some; the assay was immunoSEQ multiplex PCR. The table lists about 530,000 clones, approximately 91% of them singletons. Sequenced sample: peripheral blood. These receptors all come from a woman aged 45 to 65 with COVID-19, enrolled during active disease. The CDR3 runs from the conserved cysteine through the conserved F or W. Each record gives: V gene, J gene, D gene, clone size, CDR3 protein, CDR3 DNA. The D gene is left open where the match is weak. Clone size appears in some rows only: once, few, many, or a class for an expanded clone.

TRBV6-6,TRBJ2-7,NA,NA,CASAISGLRSEYEQYF,TGTGCCAGCGCTATCAGTGGACTCCGGTCTGAGTACGAGCAGTACTTC
TRBV5-1,TRBJ2-5,TRBD2,NA,CASSRPGLAGGGETQYF,TGCGCCAGCAGCAGACCGGGACTAGCGGGGGGCGGAGAGACCCAGTACTTC
TRBV7-2,TRBJ2-7,TRBD1,NA,CASSLVGQGDGEQYF,TGTGCCAGCAGCTTAGTGGGACAGGGGGATGGCGAGCAGTACTTC
TRBV18,TRBJ1-1,TRBD1,NA,CASSPLGGGLAFF,TGTGCCAGCTCACCGCTCGGAGGGGGCTTAGCTTTCTTT
TRBV7-8,TRBJ1-5,TRBD1,NA,CASSLRQGFGSNQPQHF,TGTGCCAGCAGCTTACGACAGGGGTTCGGTAGCAATCAGCCCCAGCATTTT
TRBV19,TRBJ1-2,NA,NA,CASSIGEWGYTF,TGTGCCAGTAGTATAGGAGAGTGGGGCTACACCTTC
TRBV5-4,TRBJ2-3,NA,NA,CASSPGQPDTDTQYF,TGTGCCAGCAGCCCCGGACAGCCTGACACAGATACGCAGTATTTT
TRBV10-3,TRBJ1-2,NA,NA,CAISEAGSQGEGYTF,TGTGCCATCAGTGAGGCGGGATCCCAAGGGGAAGGCTACACCTTC
TRBV7-8,TRBJ1-1,NA,NA,CASSLANGNTEAFF,TGTGCCAGCAGCTTAGCGAACGGGAACACTGAAGCTTTCTTT
TRBV5-4,TRBJ1-5,NA,NA,CASSLDPRGQPQHF,TGTGCCAGCAGCTTGGACCCCCGAGGACAGCCCCAGCATTTT
TRBV28,TRBJ2-5,TRBD2,NA,CASSSLAGGQETQYF,TGTGCCAGCAGTTCATTAGCGGGGGGGCAGGAGACCCAGTACTTC
TRBV6-1,TRBJ2-2,TRBD1,NA,CASGTRGKTGELFF,TGTGCCAGTGGTACCAGGGGGAAGACCGGGGAGCTGTTTTTT
TRBV29-1,TRBJ1-4,NA,NA,CSVVREEKLFF,TGCAGCGTTGTCAGGGAAGAAAAACTGTTTTTT
TRBV6-6,TRBJ1-6,NA,NA,CASSYGPGDSPLHF,TGTGCCAGCAGTTACGGACCGGGGGATTCACCCCTCCACTTT
TRBV27,TRBJ2-7,NA,NA,CASRSTAFAYEQYF,TGTGCCAGCAGGTCCACAGCTTTCGCCTACGAGCAGTACTTC
TRBV28,TRBJ2-1,TRBD1,NA,CATAPDRGRNEQFF,TGTGCCACCGCGCCCGACAGGGGGCGCAATGAGCAGTTCTTC
TRBV18,TRBJ2-1,TRBD2,once,CASSPPLAGAYNEQFF,TGTGCCAGCTCACCTCCTCTAGCGGGGGCATACAATGAGCAGTTCTTC
TRBV9,TRBJ2-2,TRBD2,NA,CASSVDGRLAGTGELFF,TGTGCCAGCAGCGTAGATGGGCGACTAGCGGGGACCGGGGAGCTGTTTTTT
TRBV4-1,TRBJ1-3,NA,NA,CASSQGLGTIYF,TGCGCCAGCAGCCAGGGCCTTGGGACCATATATTTT
TRBV5-1,TRBJ2-6,NA,NA,CASKEGSGANVLTF,TGCGCCAGCAAAGAGGGCTCTGGGGCCAACGTCCTGACTTTC
TRBV3-1/TRBV3-2,TRBJ2-1,NA,NA,CASAAQEFYNEQFF,TGTGCCAGCGCGGCACAGGAATTCTACAATGAGCAGTTCTTC
TRBV6-1,TRBJ2-7,NA,NA,CASSEAGASYEQYF,TGTGCCAGCAGTGAAGCGGGGGCGAGCTACGAGCAGTACTTC
TRBV2,TRBJ2-2,NA,NA,CASSGARGTGELFF,TGTGCCAGCAGTGGGGCCAGGGGCACCGGGGAGCTGTTTTTT
TRBV2,TRBJ1-5,NA,few,CASSEAEGYQPQHF,TGTGCCAGCAGTGAAGCGGAGGGGTATCAGCCCCAGCATTTT
TRBV28,TRBJ2-4,TRBD2,NA,CASSGHTRGDIQYF,TGTGCCAGCAGTGGACATACCCGGGGGGACATTCAGTACTTC
TRBV6-5,TRBJ1-2,TRBD1,NA,CASIRTGLYGYTF,TGTGCCAGCATTAGGACAGGGCTCTATGGCTACACCTTC
TRBV5-1,TRBJ1-2,TRBD1,NA,CASSLGDSLYGYTF,TGCGCCAGCAGCTTGGGGGACAGCCTCTATGGCTACACCTTC
TRBV12-3/TRBV12-4,TRBJ1-1,NA,few,CASSLRGTEAFF,TGTGCCAGCAGTTTACGGGGGACTGAAGCTTTCTTT
TRBV7-8,TRBJ1-2,NA,NA,CASSLSRVNYGYTF,TGTGCCAGCAGCTTAAGCAGGGTTAACTATGGCTACACCTTC
TRBV19,TRBJ1-2,TRBD1,NA,CASTSTGQPETNYGYTF,TGTGCCAGTACATCAACGGGACAGCCAGAAACTAACTATGGCTACACCTTC
TRBV6-1,TRBJ1-6,TRBD1,NA,CASSEVRLGTDQRLHF,TGTGCCAGCAGTGAAGTACGTTTAGGGACAGACCAACGCCTCCACTTT
TRBV5-4,TRBJ2-5,TRBD2,NA,CASSAGLAGGVMETQYF,TGTGCCAGCAGCGCGGGACTAGCGGGGGGTGTTATGGAGACCCAGTACTTC
TRBV12-3/TRBV12-4,TRBJ1-5,NA,few,CASSLGYNQPQHF,TGTGCCAGCAGTTTAGGTTACAATCAGCCCCAGCATTTT
TRBV5-6,TRBJ1-2,NA,once,CASSLETAYYGYTF,TGTGCCAGCAGCTTGGAGACAGCTTACTATGGCTACACCTTC
TRBV30,TRBJ1-5,TRBD1,NA,CAWSAPGTGRQPQHF,TGTGCCTGGAGTGCCCCGGGGACAGGGCGGCAGCCCCAGCATTTT
TRBV28,TRBJ1-1,TRBD1,NA,CAIHTGGHTEAFF,TGTGCCATCCATACAGGGGGCCACACTGAAGCTTTCTTT
TRBV6-6,TRBJ2-1,TRBD2,NA,CASSTLAGGSEQFF,TGTGCCAGCAGTACCCTAGCGGGGGGCTCTGAGCAGTTCTTC
TRBV19,TRBJ2-6,NA,NA,CASSPDFSGANVLTF,TGTGCCAGTAGTCCTGACTTCTCTGGGGCCAACGTCCTGACTTTC
TRBV5-1,TRBJ1-4,NA,once,CASSLQASTRSTNEKLFF,TGCGCCAGCAGCTTGCAGGCCAGTACGCGCTCAACTAATGAAAAACTGTTTTTT
TRBV3-1/TRBV3-2,TRBJ2-2,NA,NA,CASRMRGTGELFF,TGTGCCAGCAGGATGAGAGGCACCGGGGAGCTGTTTTTT
TRBV27,TRBJ2-2,TRBD2,NA,CASSGGGGELFF,TGTGCCAGCAGTGGGGGGGGCGGGGAGCTGTTTTTT
TRBV6-5,TRBJ1-2,TRBD1,NA,CASSPRQGLGYTF,TGTGCCAGCAGTCCCCGACAGGGTCTTGGCTACACCTTC
TRBV27,TRBJ1-4,NA,NA,CASSYGFATNEKLFF,TGTGCCAGCAGTTACGGGTTCGCAACTAATGAAAAACTGTTTTTT
TRBV6-5,TRBJ1-5,TRBD1,NA,CASSFTGEDQPQHF,TGTGCCAGCAGTTTTACAGGGGAAGACCAGCCCCAGCATTTT
TRBV9,TRBJ1-3,NA,NA,CASSVGAGQISGNTIYF,TGTGCCAGCAGCGTAGGTGCAGGTCAGATCTCTGGAAACACCATATATTTT
TRBV19,TRBJ1-2,NA,NA,CASRSVLGYTF,TGTGCCAGTAGGTCAGTGTTGGGCTACACCTTC
TRBV27,TRBJ1-1,TRBD1,NA,CASTPDRENTEAFF,TGTGCCAGCACCCCAGACAGGGAGAACACTGAAGCTTTCTTT
TRBV3-1/TRBV3-2,TRBJ1-6,NA,NA,CASSHQGYGSPLHF,TGTGCCAGCAGCCACCAGGGGTATGGTTCACCCCTCCACTTT
TRBV5-6,TRBJ1-2,TRBD1,NA,CASILRTGGHYGYTF,TGTGCCAGCATCCTCAGGACAGGGGGTCACTATGGCTACACCTTC
TRBV5-1,TRBJ2-5,TRBD2,NA,CASSLAGGRGETQYF,TGCGCCAGCAGCTTAGCGGGGGGCCGGGGGGAGACCCAGTACTTC
TRBV5-1,TRBJ1-1,TRBD1,NA,CASSAGTVNTEAFF,TGCGCCAGCAGTGCGGGGACAGTGAACACTGAAGCTTTCTTT
TRBV19,TRBJ2-2,NA,NA,CASISGLRELFF,TGTGCCAGTATCTCAGGGCTCAGGGAGCTGTTTTTT
TRBV6-6,TRBJ2-1,TRBD2,once,CASITGLAGVDEQFF,TGTGCCAGCATTACGGGACTAGCGGGGGTCGATGAGCAGTTCTTC
TRBV2,TRBJ1-2,NA,few,CASSPLSGNYGYTF,TGTGCCAGCAGTCCCCTTTCCGGGAACTATGGCTACACCTTC
TRBV6-5,TRBJ1-6,NA,few,CASSYSVGNNSPLHF,TGTGCCAGCAGTTACTCTGTCGGTAATAATTCACCCCTCCACTTT
TRBV30,TRBJ1-5,TRBD1,NA,CAWRQGADQPQHF,TGTGCCTGGAGGCAGGGGGCTGATCAGCCCCAGCATTTT
TRBV29-1,TRBJ1-1,NA,NA,CSVEGRLNTEAFF,TGCAGCGTGGAGGGACGGCTGAACACTGAAGCTTTCTTT
TRBV3-1/TRBV3-2,TRBJ2-2,TRBD2,few,CASSPTSGGENTGELFF,TGTGCCAGCAGCCCGACTAGCGGGGGCGAGAACACCGGGGAGCTGTTTTTT
TRBV5-1,TRBJ1-1,NA,NA,CASSLENQEAFF,TGCGCCAGCAGCTTGGAGAACCAGGAAGCTTTCTTT
TRBV5-6,TRBJ1-2,NA,NA,CASSWGVSYGYTF,TGTGCCAGCAGCTGGGGGGTATCCTATGGCTACACCTTC